The 15 T cell receptor beta chains given below trace back to one sample, sequenced in a study of shared clonotypes between healthy human individuals. Naivety among CD8 cells was defined by CD45RO negativity and positive CCR7 selection, thereby excluding terminally differentiated effector memory CD45RA+ cells. Sequenced by immunoSEQ multiplex PCR; TCRdb stores in-frame clones only, minus some. The data contain 1.5 million to 2.5 million clones, around 96% of them singletons. Sample: naive CD8+ T cells sorted from blood. The receptors stem from a man in his late teens or twenties in good health.

The chain employs TRBV28 and TRBJ2-1, with 8 positions matching TRBD1. The J segment lost 8 bases and the V segment lost 5 bases, leaving 5 bases of the junction unmatched. The CDR3 totals 13 residues. The germline CDR1 and CDR2 sequences are MDHEN and SYDVKM. CDR3 residues: CASSALTGDEQFF. The CDR3 DNA is TGTGCCAGCAGTGCCCTGACAGGGGATGAGCAGTTCTTC.

This chain joins TRBV6-1 and TRBJ1-2; no definite D call. Trimming took 2 bases from V and 2 from J, leaving 6 bases between them. The CDR3 extends over 13 amino acids. Germline V gene data show CDR1 as MNHNS and CDR2 as SASEGT. This CDR3 reads CASSEWLNYGYTF. The DNA of the CDR3 is TGTGCCAGCAGTGAATGGCTAAACTATGGCTACACCTTC.

The J gene is TRBJ1-2, the V gene TRBV19, with no clear D. V lost 0 bases and J lost 3, with 2 bases in between. CDR3 length: 12 residues. Germline V CDR1 and CDR2: LNHDA, SQIVND (reference sequence). CDR3 amino acids: CASSIDHYGYTF. Here the CDR3 DNA reads TGTGCCAGTAGTATAGACCACTATGGCTACACCTTC. Together with reference TRBV19 and TRBJ1-2, the CDR3 gives the full variable domain: DGGITQSPKYLFRKEGQNVTLSCEQNLNHDAMYWYRQDPGQGLRLIYYSQIVNDFQKGDIAEGYSVSREKKESFPLTVTSAQKNPTAFYLCASSIDHYGYTFGSGTRLTVV.

V is TRBV2 and J is TRBJ2-5, with TRBD2 matching 9 bases. Looked up from germline, CDR1 is SNHLY and CDR2 is FYNNEI. CDR3 length equals 14 residues. J gave up 2 bases and V 6 bases, and 4 bases lay outside the gene matches. The CDR3 here is CASRRAGGQETQYF. CDR3 bases: TGTGCCAGCAGGAGGGCGGGAGGGCAAGAGACCCAGTACTTC.

Turning to this clone: This sample also contains other DNA sequences that code for the same CDR3. This chain connects TRBV19 to TRBJ2-7; D not resolved. The CDR3 runs 13 residues. Germline lookup yields CDR1 LNHDA and CDR2 SQIVND (reference sequence). V was cut by 1 base and J by 4 bases, with 8 bases left in between. The CDR3 is CASSIAGRYEQYF. The CDR3 region has the DNA TGTGCCAGTAGTATAGCCGGCAGATACGAGCAGTACTTC.

A single count supports this clone. The CDR3 nucleotides are TGTGCCAGTAGCCCATATTGGACAGGGCAGTGGACCCAGTACTTC. Residues: CASSPYWTGQWTQYF. The rearrangement links TRBV19 to TRBJ2-5; the match to TRBD1 covers 8 bases. The CDR3 sequence is 15 residues long. Germline CDR1 is LNHDA and CDR2 is SQIVND (reference sequence). V shed 6 bases, J shed 7 bases, and the junction held 13 bases outside the gene matches.

The genes are TRBV5-6 and TRBJ2-3, with 14 bases matching TRBD2. The CDR3 is made up of 18 amino acids. Losses at the gene ends were 1 base for V and 1 base for J; bases not matched to a gene: 5. Germline V gene lookup returns CDR1 SGHDT and CDR2 YYEEEE. In DNA, the CDR3 is TGTGCCAGCAGCTTGCGACTAGCGGGAGGGCGAGGCACAGATACGCAGTATTTT. This sequence encodes CASSLRLAGGRGTDTQYF.

This chain uses TRBV2 with TRBJ2-1; 14 bases map to TRBD2. V shed 3 bases, J shed 9 bases, and the junction held 4 bases outside the gene matches. Germline CDR1 is SNHLY and CDR2 is FYNNEI. The CDR3 length is 15 residues. CDR3 residues: CASSEGLAGAGEQFF. In DNA, the CDR3 is TGTGCCAGCAGTGAGGGACTAGCGGGAGCAGGTGAGCAGTTCTTC.

As to this clone: In the same sample, other DNA sequences code for this CDR3. The rearrangement uses TRBV7-9 and TRBJ2-7, with no clear D. The CDR3 runs 15 residues. The germline CDR1 and CDR2 sequences are SEHNR and FQNEAQ (reference sequence). V was clipped by 0 bases and J by 0 bases, with 9 bases between them. CDR3 bases: TGTGCCAGCAGCTTAGCGCGTGGCAGCTCCTACGAGCAGTACTTC. Translated: CASSLARGSSYEQYF. The complete variable domain, with remaining parts taken from reference TRBV7-9 and TRBJ2-7, reads DTGVSQNPRHKITKRGQNVTFRCDPISEHNRLYWYRQTLGQGPEFLTYFQNEAQLEKSRLLSDRFSAERPKGSFSTLEIQRTEQGDSAMYLCASSLARGSSYEQYFGPGTRLTVT.

Only one count was recorded for this clone. The chain is built from TRBV7-9 and TRBJ1-5; D call uncertain. V lost 1 base and J 4 bases, leaving 8 bases between the germline ends. The CDR3 totals 14 residues. CDR1 SEHNR and CDR2 FQNEAQ come from the germline V gene (reference sequence). CDR3 in amino acids: CASSLVEENQPQHF. CDR3 bases: TGTGCCAGCAGCTTAGTTGAAGAGAATCAGCCCCAGCATTTT.

The CDR3 nucleotides read TGTGCCAGCTGTCGGCTAGCAGATTACTACGAGCAGTACTTC. This sequence encodes CASCRLADYYEQYF. V is TRBV6-6 and J is TRBJ2-7, with D possibly TRBD2 on 5 matching bases. V lost 8 bases to trimming and J lost 3 bases, with 17 bases between them. The CDR3 is 14 amino acids. The germline V gene encodes CDR1 MNHNY and CDR2 SVGAGI (reference sequence).

The genes are TRBV30 and TRBJ1-2, with a tentative D call TRBD1 (5 bases). CDR1 GTSNPN and CDR2 SVGIG come from the germline V gene (reference sequence). The CDR3 length is 13 residues. This CDR3 reads CASQGVTNYGYTF. The CDR3 bases are TGTGCTTCACAAGGGGTAACAAACTATGGCTACACCTTC.

The chain couples TRBV9 to TRBJ1-1; tentative D call: TRBD1 (5 bases). The V gene lost 3 bases and the J gene lost 3 bases, with 12 bases spanning the gap. CDR3 size: 14 residues. The germline V gene has CDR1 SGDLS and CDR2 YYNGEE. CDR3 sequence reads: CASSELGTHTEAFF. The CDR3 DNA is TGTGCCAGCAGCGAGCTGGGGACGCACACTGAAGCTTTCTTT.

Turning to this clone: This sample also contains other DNA sequences that code for the same CDR3. The rearrangement uses TRBV19 and TRBJ2-1; no reliable D call. The CDR3 contains 13 residues. The V and J ends lost 3 bases and 3 bases respectively, with 6 bases between them. CDR1 and CDR2 (germline): LNHDA, SQIVND (reference sequence). For the CDR3, the DNA is TGTGCCAGTAGTATTAGGCTCTACAATGAGCAGTTCTTC. Its protein product is CASSIRLYNEQFF.

The rearrangement links TRBV19 to TRBJ2-3; D ambiguous. Germline V gene data show CDR1 as LNHDA and CDR2 as SQIVND (reference sequence). V was clipped by 0 bases and J by 1 base, with 14 bases between them. This CDR3 has 17 residues. The DNA for the CDR3 is TGTGCCAGTAGTATAGATCGGACGGGCCGTGGCACAGATACGCAGTATTTT. This translates into CASSIDRTGRGTDTQYF.